These 28 T cell receptor beta chains came from one sample sequenced in a study of blood T cell repertoires in COVID-19. Here immunoSEQ multiplex PCR was the method, and the copy in TCRdb shows in-frame clones only, minus some. The table includes roughly 200,000 clones, 87% detected once. Sequenced input: peripheral blood. The source is a man aged 60 to 75 with active or convalescent COVID-19.

This rearrangement joins TRBV3-1 (or the pseudogene TRBV3-2) to TRBJ1-1, with D possibly being TRBD1 (5 bases). Deletions cut 4 bases from V and 1 base from J, with 10 bases between. Germline V lookup: CDR1 LGHDT, CDR2 YNNKEL (reference sequence). The CDR3 has 14 residues. CDR3 amino acids: CASSPSTANTEAFF. DNA for the CDR3: TGTGCCAGCAGCCCCTCGACAGCGAACACTGAAGCTTTCTTT.

The rearrangement uses TRBV2 and TRBJ1-2; TRBD1 matches 9 bases. The CDR3 extends over 13 amino acids. The germline V gene has CDR1 SNHLY and CDR2 FYNNEI. V lost 6 bases and J lost 4; bases outside the gene matches: 3. The CDR3 nucleotides are TGTGCCAGCAGACAGGGGGCTGGCTATGGCTACACCTTC. Protein sequence: CASRQGAGYGYTF.

This clone was detected only a few times. The chain has TRBV7-9 and TRBJ1-1; tentative D call: TRBD1 (6 bases). The CDR3 contains 15 residues. V was clipped by 3 bases and J by 4 bases, with 15 bases between them. From germline, CDR1 is SEHNR and CDR2 FQNEAQ (reference sequence). As DNA, the CDR3 is TGTGCCAGCAGCTTTCCGCCGGCGGGGGCCACTGAAGCTTTCTTT. Residues: CASSFPPAGATEAFF.

This chain joins TRBV6-6 and TRBJ1-4; TRBD1 matches at 7 bases. The CDR3 contains 12 residues. In germline, CDR1 is MNHNY, CDR2 SVGAGI (reference sequence). With V trimmed by 6 bases and J by 7 bases, 2 bases remained unmatched. In DNA form, the CDR3 reads TGTGCCAGCAGCCACAGGGGTGAAAAACTGTTTTTT. This codes for CASSHRGEKLFF.

The chain couples TRBV7-8 to TRBJ2-3; TRBD2 is a possible D gene (5 bases). The CDR3 has 12 residues. Germline CDR1 SGHVS, CDR2 FQNEAQ. Between the trimmed V and J ends, which lost 2 bases and 9 bases, there was a span of 9 bases. The CDR3 protein is CASSLNRGTQYF. As DNA, the CDR3 is TGTGCCAGCAGCTTAAACCGAGGGACGCAGTATTTT.

DNA for the CDR3: TGTGCCAGCAGTCGACAGACCATGAACACTGAAGCTTTCTTT. Encoded protein: CASSRQTMNTEAFF. This rearrangement joins TRBV6-5 to TRBJ1-1; a possible D gene is TRBD1 (5 bases). Germline CDR1 MNHEY, CDR2 SVGAGI. CDR3 length: 14 amino acids. V lost 5 bases and J 0 bases, leaving 10 bases between the germline ends.

The genes are TRBV19 and TRBJ1-3, with 8 bases fitting TRBD1. The CDR3 is 13 amino acids. Unmatched junction bases numbered 6, after V lost 4 bases and J lost 10 bases. Per the germline V gene, CDR1 is LNHDA and CDR2 is SQIVND (reference sequence). CDR3 sequence (DNA): TGTGCCAGTAGTACTCTCCAGGGGGCAACCATATATTTT. Translation: CASSTLQGATIYF.

The chain combines TRBV6-2 or TRBV6-3 with TRBJ2-3, with 8 positions matching TRBD1. J lost 1 base, V lost 3 bases, and 6 bases had no gene match. CDR1 is MNHEY and CDR2 is SVGEGT in the germline V gene. CDR3 length equals 16 residues. CDR3 loop: CASSYPRGRGTDTQYF. The DNA for the CDR3 is TGTGCCAGCAGTTATCCCAGGGGGCGCGGCACAGATACGCAGTATTTT.

The gene calls are TRBV7-2 and TRBJ1-1; D is unclear. This CDR3 is 13 amino acids long. Per germline, CDR1 SGHTA and CDR2 FQGNSA. V lost 3 bases, J lost 0 bases, and 5 bases lay in between. CDR3 amino acids: CASSFSVNTEAFF. CDR3 DNA sequence: TGTGCCAGCAGCTTCTCGGTGAACACTGAAGCTTTCTTT.

This chain joins TRBV19 and TRBJ2-3; no clear D. The V gene's germline CDR1 is LNHDA and CDR2 SQIVND (reference sequence). The CDR3 runs 12 residues. V dropped 3 bases and J dropped 6 bases, with 7 bases sitting between them. DNA for the CDR3: TGTGCCAGTAGTATCAAGGAGGATACGCAGTATTTT. Translating gives CASSIKEDTQYF. The full variable domain, completed using reference TRBV19 and TRBJ2-3, is DGGITQSPKYLFRKEGQNVTLSCEQNLNHDAMYWYRQDPGQGLRLIYYSQIVNDFQKGDIAEGYSVSREKKESFPLTVTSAQKNPTAFYLCASSIKEDTQYFGPGTRLTVL.

The rearrangement joins TRBV4-1 to TRBJ2-1; D perhaps matches TRBD1 (6 bases). The CDR3 contains 15 residues. With 4 bases removed from V and 2 bases from J, the gap between germline ends came to 12 bases. In germline, CDR1 is MGHRA, CDR2 YSYEKL. In DNA, the CDR3 is TGCGCCAGCAGCCGTCCTACAGGGACCTACAATGAGCAGTTCTTC. It specifies CASSRPTGTYNEQFF.

The rearrangement joins TRBV9 to TRBJ2-7; D perhaps matches TRBD1 (6 bases). Germline assignment: CDR1 SGDLS and CDR2 YYNGEE. CDR3 size: 15 residues. The V gene lost 0 bases and the J gene lost 2 bases, with 12 bases spanning the gap. CDR3 residues: CASSVGGPETYEQYF. In DNA, the CDR3 is TGTGCCAGCAGCGTAGGGGGGCCTGAAACCTACGAGCAGTACTTC.

The J gene is TRBJ2-2, the V gene TRBV12-5; the match to TRBD2 covers 8 bases. Germline loops: CDR1 LGHNT, CDR2 FRNRAP. V lost 6 bases, J lost 6 bases, and 12 bases stayed unmatched. This CDR3 is built from 16 residues. The CDR3 DNA is TGTGCTAGTGGCCGGGGGGGGCCTGGGTGGGCCGGGGAGCTGTTTTTT. Its protein product is CASGRGGPGWAGELFF.

The chain has TRBV11-3 and TRBJ2-2; 7 bases agree with TRBD2. The CDR3 length is 16 residues. With V trimmed by 1 base and J by 4 bases, 6 bases remained unmatched. Germline V gives CDR1 SGHNT, CDR2 YENEEA. CDR3 sequence: CASSLGGGLGTGELFF. CDR3 nucleotide sequence: TGTGCCAGCAGCTTAGGGGGAGGGCTGGGCACCGGGGAGCTGTTTTTT.

A few counts support this clone. This rearrangement joins TRBV15 to TRBJ1-2; D may be TRBD1 (6 bases). The germline CDR1 and CDR2 sequences are LNHNV and YYDKDF (reference sequence). The V and J ends lost 5 bases and 6 bases respectively, with 13 bases between them. The CDR3 covers 13 residues. CDR3: CATSLIQGDGYTF. CDR3 DNA: TGTGCCACCAGCCTCATACAGGGAGATGGCTACACCTTC.

The chain carries TRBV19 and TRBJ2-7, with 14 bases identical to TRBD2. The germline gives CDR1 LNHDA, CDR2 SQIVND (reference sequence). The V segment lost 3 bases and the J segment 1 base; nucleotides outside the gene matches: 2. The CDR3 loop spans 16 amino acids. The CDR3 DNA follows: TGTGCCAGTAGTATCGGGACTAGCGGGGGATCCTACGAGCAGTACTTC. Translation: CASSIGTSGGSYEQYF.

The chain combines TRBV3-1 (or the pseudogene TRBV3-2) with TRBJ1-3; maybe TRBD1 (6 bases). Trimming removed 0 bases from V and 7 bases from J, with 10 bases in between. This CDR3 is built from 14 residues. Germline V lookup: CDR1 LGHDT, CDR2 YNNKEL (reference sequence). This CDR3 reads CASSQERGFNTIYF. The CDR3 DNA reads as TGTGCCAGCAGCCAAGAGAGGGGGTTTAACACCATATATTTT.

V gene TRBV2 combines with J gene TRBJ2-1; D perhaps matches TRBD1 (5 bases). V lost 2 bases to trimming and J lost 2 bases, with 7 bases between them. Looked up from germline, CDR1 is SNHLY and CDR2 is FYNNEI. The CDR3 runs to 14 residues. The CDR3 spells CASSERQPYNEQFF. CDR3 in DNA: TGTGCCAGCAGTGAACGACAGCCCTACAATGAGCAGTTCTTC.

The chain uses TRBV19 and TRBJ1-2; 9 bases are a match to TRBD1. The germline V gene has CDR1 LNHDA and CDR2 SQIVND (reference sequence). The CDR3 has 15 residues. Unmatched junction bases numbered 8, after V lost 5 bases and J lost 4 bases. The CDR3 reads CASSFLQGQGYGYTF. The CDR3 DNA reads TGTGCCAGTAGTTTCCTCCAGGGACAGGGCTATGGCTACACCTTC.

This chain connects TRBV11-2 to TRBJ1-3; 10 bases are a match to TRBD1. The V and J ends lost 4 bases and 7 bases, in that order; junction bases with no gene match: 13. CDR3 length: 17 residues. Germline assignment: CDR1 SGHAT and CDR2 FQNNGV. CDR3 amino acids: CASSSPGQGLVRNTIYF. The CDR3 DNA is TGTGCCAGCAGCTCCCCGGGACAGGGGTTAGTTCGGAACACCATATATTTT.

The chain carries TRBV5-6 and TRBJ2-7; no definite D call. Looked up from germline, CDR1 is SGHDT and CDR2 is YYEEEE. V lost 4 bases and J 5 bases, leaving 7 bases between the germline ends. CDR3 length: 11 residues. In DNA form, the CDR3 reads TGTGCCAGCAGCGAGAATAACGAGCAGTACTTC. This translates into CASSENNEQYF.

The V call is TRBV18, the J call TRBJ2-5, with 7 positions matching TRBD1. Trimming cost V 3 bases and J 1 base; bases outside gene matches: 5. The CDR3 is 15 residues long. Germline values: CDR1 KGHSH, CDR2 LQKENI. CDR3 residues: CASSPSDRPQETQYF. The CDR3, as DNA: TGTGCCAGCTCACCCTCGGACAGGCCCCAAGAGACCCAGTACTTC.

The genes are TRBV5-5 and TRBJ2-7; 9 bases agree with TRBD1. Germline V gives CDR1 SGHKS, CDR2 YYEKEE (reference sequence). The V segment lost 3 bases and the J segment 3 bases; nucleotides outside the gene matches: 7. CDR3 size: 15 residues. CDR3 in amino acids: CASSWGQGKSYEQYF. For the CDR3, the DNA is TGTGCCAGCAGCTGGGGACAGGGTAAAAGCTACGAGCAGTACTTC.

The V call is TRBV7-2, the J call TRBJ2-2, with D possibly being TRBD2 (5 bases). From germline, CDR1 is SGHTA and CDR2 FQGNSA. CDR3 length: 16 residues. V lost 0 bases, J lost 7 bases, and 15 bases lay in between. CDR3 region: CASSLAGIRGGGELFF. In DNA, the CDR3 is TGTGCCAGCAGCTTAGCGGGGATTCGGGGTGGCGGGGAGCTGTTTTTT.

This clone appeared a single time. CDR3 nucleotides: TGTGCCAGCAGCTTACAGGGCGCCGGGGAGCTGTTTTTT. It translates to CASSLQGAGELFF. This chain connects TRBV5-4 to TRBJ2-2, with D possibly being TRBD1 (6 bases). V lost 2 bases and J lost 6, with 8 bases in between. Germline V gives CDR1 SGHNT, CDR2 YYREEE (reference sequence). The CDR3 is 13 amino acids.

The chain has TRBV2 and TRBJ1-5; 10 nucleotides agree with TRBD1. Germline trimming cut 5 bases from V and 5 bases from J; bases unmatched to any gene: 6. The CDR3 sequence is 15 residues long. Germline V gene sequence: CDR1 SNHLY, CDR2 FYNNEI. As DNA, the CDR3 is TGTGCCAGCAGTCCAATGGACAGGGGGGATCAGCCCCAGCATTTT. It translates to CASSPMDRGDQPQHF.

The chain employs TRBV2 and TRBJ2-1, with D perhaps TRBD2 (5 bases). The CDR3 totals 13 residues. Germline CDR1 is SNHLY and CDR2 is FYNNEI. V was shortened by 8 bases and J by 2 bases, with 10 bases between the two germline ends. The CDR3 coding sequence is TGTGCCAGCTTCCTCGGGGCCTACAATGAGCAGTTCTTC. Protein sequence: CASFLGAYNEQFF.

This clone occurred a few times. The chain is built from TRBV13 and TRBJ2-7; D not resolved. Germline CDR1 is PRHDT and CDR2 is FYEKMQ (reference sequence). The CDR3 has 16 residues. Trimming removed 1 base at V and 1 base at J, with 14 bases between. This CDR3 is CASSLDPWRSSYEQYF. CDR3 DNA sequence: TGTGCCAGCAGCTTAGATCCCTGGAGATCTTCCTACGAGCAGTACTTC.